This is a list of T cell receptor beta chains from one sample in a study of T cell responses to AZD1222 COVID-19 vaccine. The repertoire was sequenced with immunoSEQ multiplex PCR; TCRdb's copy has only in-frame clones and lacks some. The sample carries roughly 120,000 clones, around 85% recorded once. The material was peripheral blood, obtained on day 0 of AZD1222 vaccination. The receptors shown here come from an adult in good health. Each CDR3 is given with its conserved first and last residue. The order of the fields is CDR3 protein, CDR3 DNA, clone size, J gene, V gene, D gene. The D gene is left open where the match is weak. Not every row has a clone size; where given, it reads once, few, many or a size class.

CASNFIEASNQPQHF TGTGCCAGCAACTTCATCGAGGCGAGCAATCAGCCCCAGCATTTT NA TRBJ1-5 TRBV28 NA
CASSIVRDRKRGYGYTF TGTGCCAGTAGTATAGTTAGGGACAGGAAACGGGGCTATGGCTACACCTTC NA TRBJ1-2 TRBV19 TRBD1
CASSTYLEAFF TGTGCCAGCAGTACTTATCTTGAAGCTTTCTTT NA TRBJ1-1 TRBV28 NA
CASSSRQGEKLFF TGCGCCAGCAGCTCAAGACAGGGGGAAAAACTGTTTTTT NA TRBJ1-4 TRBV5-1 TRBD1
CASSARTPRNTGELFF TGTGCCAGCAGTGCTAGGACTCCTCGGAACACCGGGGAGCTGTTTTTT NA TRBJ2-2 TRBV2 NA
CASRPGGAGYGYTF TGTGCCAGCAGGCCAGGGGGCGCGGGCTATGGCTACACCTTC NA TRBJ1-2 TRBV6-5 TRBD1
CSAPLAREQYF TGCAGTGCCCCACTAGCCCGGGAGCAGTACTTC NA TRBJ2-7 TRBV20-1 NA
CASSLDRDKAFF TGTGCCAGCAGCTTGGACCGGGACAAAGCTTTCTTT NA TRBJ1-1 TRBV7-8 NA
CASSLVSGGLTMGEQYF TGTGCCAGCAGCTTAGTGTCAGGGGGCTTAACTATGGGCGAGCAGTACTTC NA TRBJ2-7 TRBV7-2 TRBD1
CASSSARNTIYF TGTGCCAGCAGCAGCGCTCGAAACACCATATATTTT NA TRBJ1-3 TRBV7-8 NA
CASSYPPRGAPGELFF TGTGCCAGCAGCTACCCTCCGCGGGGGGCCCCCGGGGAGCTGTTTTTT NA TRBJ2-2 TRBV5-4 TRBD2
CATGTGTNYGYTF TGTGCCACCGGGACAGGCACTAACTATGGCTACACCTTC NA TRBJ1-2 TRBV27 TRBD1
CASARQGLGNEQFF TGTGCCAGCGCGAGACAGGGCCTAGGGAATGAGCAGTTCTTC NA TRBJ2-1 TRBV2 TRBD1
CASSQFRRNYGYTF TGTGCCAGCAGTCAATTTCGGAGAAACTATGGCTACACCTTC NA TRBJ1-2 TRBV28 NA
CASSLALASGGSYEQYF TGTGCCAGCAGCTTAGCGCTAGCTAGCGGGGGGTCCTACGAGCAGTACTTC NA TRBJ2-7 TRBV7-2 TRBD2
CASRTGGLYEQYF TGTGCCAGCAGGACAGGGGGCCTTTACGAGCAGTACTTC once TRBJ2-7 TRBV6-5 TRBD1
CASSEGRSVGYEQYF TGCGCCAGCAGTGAGGGCCGATCCGTGGGCTACGAGCAGTACTTC medium-sized TRBJ2-7 TRBV10-1 NA
CASSTGTGGRDQYF TGCGCCAGCAGCACTGGGACAGGCGGGAGGGACCAGTACTTC NA TRBJ2-5 TRBV5-1 NA
CASSYRNTEAFF TGTGCCAGCAGTTACAGGAACACTGAAGCTTTCTTT NA TRBJ1-1 TRBV6-5 NA
CASTTGGNEQYF TGTGCCAGCACGACAGGGGGAAACGAGCAGTACTTC NA TRBJ2-7 TRBV27 TRBD1
CASSLPDAREKLFF TGCGCCAGCAGCTTACCGGATGCACGGGAAAAACTGTTTTTT NA TRBJ1-4 TRBV5-1 NA
CSASSGAGNTIYF TGCAGCGCATCATCAGGGGCTGGAAACACCATATATTTT NA TRBJ1-3 TRBV29-1 NA
CASRPSGGRDQETQYF TGTGCCAGCAGACCTAGCGGGGGGCGCGACCAAGAGACCCAGTACTTC NA TRBJ2-5 TRBV28 TRBD2
CASKKRGQGEGEQYF TGTGCCAGCAAGAAAAGGGGACAGGGGGAAGGTGAGCAGTACTTC NA TRBJ2-7 TRBV11-2 TRBD1
CASSSQVPYEQYF TGTGCCAGCAGCTCTCAAGTCCCCTACGAGCAGTACTTC NA TRBJ2-7 TRBV7-2 NA
CASSRHGSDTEAFF TGTGCCAGCAGTCGACACGGGTCTGACACTGAAGCTTTCTTT NA TRBJ1-1 TRBV6-4 NA
CASSFGVDYGYTF TGTGCCAGCAGTTTCGGGGTAGACTATGGCTACACCTTC once TRBJ1-2 TRBV27 NA
CASSPRSQGNTEAFF TGTGCCAGCAGCCCCCGCTCCCAGGGGAACACTGAAGCTTTCTTT NA TRBJ1-1 TRBV7-2 NA
CASKVGEGTQYF TGTGCCAGCAAAGTTGGGGAAGGGACCCAGTACTTC once TRBJ2-5 TRBV6-5 NA
CASTPGSGGNTEAFF TGTGCCAGCACTCCTGGGTCAGGAGGGAACACTGAAGCTTTCTTT few TRBJ1-1 TRBV27 NA
CASSLDRGGYNEQFF TGTGCCAGCAGCTTAGACCGCGGGGGATACAATGAGCAGTTCTTC NA TRBJ2-1 TRBV7-2 TRBD2
CASSHEWDRAYNEQFF TGCGCCAGCAGCCATGAATGGGACAGGGCCTACAATGAGCAGTTCTTC NA TRBJ2-1 TRBV4-1 TRBD1
CASSLVYNEQFF TGTGCCAGCAGTCTGGTCTACAATGAGCAGTTCTTC once TRBJ2-1 TRBV6-2/TRBV6-3 NA
CASSYSTAEQYF TGTGCCAGCAGTTACTCGACTGCCGAGCAGTACTTC few TRBJ2-7 TRBV6-2/TRBV6-3 NA
CASDFVGGYTF TGTGCCAGCGACTTTGTGGGAGGCTACACCTTC once TRBJ1-2 TRBV6-5 NA
CASSLLGQGLNQPQHF TGTGCCAGCAGCTTGTTGGGACAGGGCCTCAATCAGCCCCAGCATTTT NA TRBJ1-5 TRBV5-6 TRBD1
CASSFRLSTDTQYF TGTGCCAGCAGCTTTCGACTAAGCACAGATACGCAGTATTTT NA TRBJ2-3 TRBV7-8 NA
CASSLGSGGYQETQYF TGTGCCAGCAGCTTAGGTAGCGGGGGCTACCAAGAGACCCAGTACTTC NA TRBJ2-5 TRBV7-6 TRBD2
CASSLVMNTGELFF TGCGCCAGCAGCTTGGTGATGAACACCGGGGAGCTGTTTTTT NA TRBJ2-2 TRBV5-1 NA
CASSLTITGRTETQYF TGTGCCAGCAGCTTAACGATTACGGGTAGAACGGAGACCCAGTACTTC NA TRBJ2-5 TRBV11-1 NA
CASSEATSNQPQHF TGTGCCAGCAGTGAAGCGACTAGCAATCAGCCCCAGCATTTT NA TRBJ1-5 TRBV2 NA
CASSLRGNSPLHF TGTGCCAGCAGCTTAAGGGGTAATTCACCCCTCCACTTT NA TRBJ1-6 TRBV5-8 NA
CASSLADRANTEAFF TGTGCCAGCAGCTTAGCGGACAGGGCCAACACTGAAGCTTTCTTT NA TRBJ1-1 TRBV7-9 TRBD1
CASSQGLLVTQYF TGTGCCAGCAGCCAGGGGTTATTAGTTACGCAGTATTTT NA TRBJ2-3 TRBV12-3/TRBV12-4 NA
CASSMGQGAKEAFF TGTGCCAGCAGTATGGGACAGGGGGCAAAGGAAGCTTTCTTT NA TRBJ1-1 TRBV6-5 TRBD1
CASSQEFAPGHGYTF TGCGCCAGCAGCCAAGAATTCGCCCCAGGGCATGGCTACACCTTC NA TRBJ1-2 TRBV4-3 NA
CASSNKARGDTEAFF TGTGCCAGCAGTAACAAGGCAAGAGGGGACACTGAAGCTTTCTTT NA TRBJ1-1 TRBV6-6 NA
CASSPPGWAGANVLTF TGTGCCAGCAGCCCCCCCGGTTGGGCTGGGGCCAACGTCCTGACTTTC NA TRBJ2-6 TRBV11-2 NA
CSASPGAGGTEAFF TGCAGTGCTAGTCCAGGGGCCGGAGGCACTGAAGCTTTCTTT NA TRBJ1-1 TRBV20-1 NA
CASSPGGLQQLNYGYTF TGTGCCAGCTCCCCTGGGGGGTTACAACAATTGAACTATGGCTACACCTTC NA TRBJ1-2 TRBV18 NA
CASSLTTGTNYGYTF TGCGCCAGCAGCTTGACGACAGGAACCAACTATGGCTACACCTTC once TRBJ1-2 TRBV5-1 NA
CASSSNWGRLNTEAFF TGTGCCAGCAGCTCGAATTGGGGACGGCTGAACACTGAAGCTTTCTTT NA TRBJ1-1 TRBV5-6 NA
CASSFSQTNYGYTF TGTGCCAGCAGCTTCTCCCAGACTAACTATGGCTACACCTTC NA TRBJ1-2 TRBV5-5 NA
CASSLVGLEDTQYF TGTGCCAGCAGTTTAGTAGGTTTAGAGGATACGCAGTATTTT NA TRBJ2-3 TRBV28 NA
CASSPKVRVSGNTIYF TGTGCCAGCAGCCCAAAGGTCCGAGTCTCTGGAAACACCATATATTTT NA TRBJ1-3 TRBV7-9 NA
CASTLQGSGANVLTF TGTGCCAGCACCCTACAGGGCTCTGGGGCCAACGTCCTGACTTTC NA TRBJ2-6 TRBV28 NA
CASTLTPGTAASGNTIYF TGTGCCAGCACTTTAACGCCCGGGACAGCGGCCTCTGGAAACACCATATATTTT few TRBJ1-3 TRBV19 TRBD1
CASSQVGPKAAGYTF TGTGCCAGCAGCCAGGTCGGCCCGAAGGCCGCTGGCTACACCTTC NA TRBJ1-2 TRBV14 NA
CASSPRARVIEKLFF TGTGCCAGCAGCCCCCGGGCAAGGGTTATAGAAAAACTGTTTTTT NA TRBJ1-4 TRBV3-1/TRBV3-2 NA
CASSPDVVGQPQHF TGTGCCAGTAGCCCAGACGTTGTAGGTCAGCCCCAGCATTTT NA TRBJ1-5 TRBV19 NA